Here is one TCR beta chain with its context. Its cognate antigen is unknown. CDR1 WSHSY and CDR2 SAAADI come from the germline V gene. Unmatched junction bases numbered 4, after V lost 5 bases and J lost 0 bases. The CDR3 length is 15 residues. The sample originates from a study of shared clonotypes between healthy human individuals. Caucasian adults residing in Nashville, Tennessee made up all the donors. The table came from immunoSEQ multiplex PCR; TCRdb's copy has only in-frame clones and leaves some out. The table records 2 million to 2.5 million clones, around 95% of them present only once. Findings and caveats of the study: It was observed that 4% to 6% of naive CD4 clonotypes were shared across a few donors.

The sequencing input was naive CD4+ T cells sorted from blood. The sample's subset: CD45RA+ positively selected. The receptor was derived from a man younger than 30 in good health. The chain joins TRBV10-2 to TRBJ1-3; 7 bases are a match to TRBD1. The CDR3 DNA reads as TGCGCCAGCAGTCCAGGGGGAAACTCTGGAAACACCATATATTTT. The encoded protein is CASSPGGNSGNTIYF.